One T cell receptor (beta chain) is described in this entry. The data stem from a study of blood T cell repertoires in COVID-19. Across the whole study: Specimens from acute and convalescent COVID-19 originated in the United States, Italy and Spain.

From germline, CDR1 is KGHSH and CDR2 LQKENI. This CDR3 is 13 amino acids long. V lost 4 bases and J lost 4, with 8 bases in between. The method was immunoSEQ multiplex PCR; TCRdb's version includes in-frame clones alone and lacks a portion of them. The repertoire holds 300,000 to 350,000 clones, with roughly 91% as singletons. This clonotype originated in a woman aged 25 to 39 who had recovered from COVID-19. This chain joins TRBV18 and TRBJ1-5; no reliable D call. The specimen sequenced was PBMCs or T cells enriched from blood (not recorded which). Written as DNA, the CDR3 is TGTGCCAGCTCACTCTCAGCGAATCAGCCCCAGCATTTT. Encoded protein: CASSLSANQPQHF. The variable domain in full, completed from reference TRBV18 and TRBJ1-5, reads NAGVMQNPRHLVRRRGQEARLRCSPMKGHSHVYWYRQLPEEGLKFMVYLQKENIIDESGMPKERFSAEFPKEGPSILRIQQVVRGDSAAYFCASSLSANQPQHFGDGTRLSIL.